This is a list of T cell receptor beta chains from one sample in a study of T-cell reconstitution after alpha-beta-depleted transplantation in children. TCRdb ran MiXCR on the PCR reads and lists one entry per CDR3 protein. The sample yields roughly 220,000 distinct CDR3 sequences, approximately 8.4% seen once. This specimen was PBMCs, mostly from graft donor cells, taken 360 days after TCRalphabeta/CD19-depleted stem cell transplant. The receptor source for this set is a male patient aged 2 to 10 who had a stem cell transplant for acute myeloid leukemia, so the T cells may come from the graft donor. Each CDR3 is given with its conserved first and last residue. The D gene is left open where the match is weak. The size field is filled for only some rows; it gives once, few, many or a size class.

j_call: TRBJ2-7
clone_size: many
v_call: TRBV6-2/TRBV6-3
d_call: TRBD2
cdr3_nt: TGTGCCAGCAGTTACTCGACGCTAGCGGGGGACTACGAGCAGTACTTC
cdr3_aa: CASSYSTLAGDYEQYF

j_call: TRBJ1-1
clone_size: many
v_call: TRBV12-3/TRBV12-4
d_call: NA
cdr3_nt: TGTGCCAGCAGTAGGGCCACTGAAGCTTTCTTT
cdr3_aa: CASSRATEAFF

j_call: TRBJ1-1
clone_size: few
v_call: TRBV10-3
d_call: NA
cdr3_nt: TGTGCCATCACTGGGGGTACCGCTGAAGCTTTCTTT
cdr3_aa: CAITGGTAEAFF

j_call: TRBJ1-4
clone_size: many
v_call: TRBV6-5
d_call: NA
cdr3_nt: TGTGCCAGCAGTTCGCGGCGGGAGAATGAAAAACTGTTTTTT
cdr3_aa: CASSSRRENEKLFF

j_call: TRBJ2-2
clone_size: few
v_call: TRBV3-1
d_call: TRBD1
cdr3_nt: TGTGCCAGCAGCCAAGCGGACAGGGGAATTTGGGAGCTGTTTTTT
cdr3_aa: CASSQADRGIWELFF

j_call: TRBJ2-2
clone_size: many
v_call: TRBV4-2
d_call: NA
cdr3_nt: TGTGCCAGCAGCCAAGCGTCGGGCGCCGGGGAGCTGTTTTTT
cdr3_aa: CASSQASGAGELFF

j_call: TRBJ1-2
clone_size: few
v_call: TRBV7-9
d_call: NA
cdr3_nt: TGTGCCAGCAGCTTAGGCCAAAATGGCTACACCTTC
cdr3_aa: CASSLGQNGYTF

j_call: TRBJ2-1
clone_size: many
v_call: TRBV12-3/TRBV12-4
d_call: NA
cdr3_nt: TGTGCCAGCAGTCTTAGGGCCTTCATCGAGCAGTTCTTC
cdr3_aa: CASSLRAFIEQFF

j_call: TRBJ2-5
clone_size: NA
v_call: TRBV6-1
d_call: NA
cdr3_nt: TGTGCCAGCACCACACCGGGCCCGAAAGAGACCCAGTACTTC
cdr3_aa: CASTTPGPKETQYF

j_call: TRBJ1-1
clone_size: NA
v_call: TRBV7-9
d_call: NA
cdr3_nt: TGTGCCAGCAGCCCTTCCATATCAACACCGAACACTGAAGCTTTCTTT
cdr3_aa: CASSPSISTPNTEAFF

j_call: TRBJ2-1
clone_size: NA
v_call: TRBV5-5
d_call: NA
cdr3_nt: TGTGCCAGCAGCTTGGGAGCAGGGCATTCAAACAATGAGCAGTTCTTC
cdr3_aa: CASSLGAGHSNNEQFF

j_call: TRBJ2-7
clone_size: NA
v_call: TRBV28
d_call: TRBD2
cdr3_nt: TGTGCCAGCAGTTTAGCAGCGGGAGAGGGCTACGAGCAGTACTTC
cdr3_aa: CASSLAAGEGYEQYF

j_call: TRBJ1-2
clone_size: few
v_call: TRBV29-1
d_call: NA
cdr3_nt: TGCAGCGTTGAAGATCCCCCGCGTCAGGGGAACGTGGGCTACACCTTC
cdr3_aa: CSVEDPPRQGNVGYTF

j_call: TRBJ1-2
clone_size: many
v_call: TRBV5-1
d_call: NA
cdr3_nt: TGCGCCAGCAGCTTGGGGGGGTCCTTCTATGGCTACACCTTC
cdr3_aa: CASSLGGSFYGYTF

j_call: TRBJ1-1
clone_size: hyperexpanded
v_call: TRBV24-1
d_call: NA
cdr3_nt: TGTGCCACCAGTGATTTAGGTTTAGAACGACAAAGCAACACTGAAGCTTTCTTT
cdr3_aa: CATSDLGLERQSNTEAFF

j_call: TRBJ2-1
clone_size: NA
v_call: TRBV7-3
d_call: TRBD1
cdr3_nt: TGTGCCAGCAGCGATCAGACAGGGGTTGAGCAGTTCTTC
cdr3_aa: CASSDQTGVEQFF

j_call: TRBJ2-7
clone_size: few
v_call: TRBV25-1
d_call: TRBD2
cdr3_nt: TGTGCCAGCAGTGCCCTAGCGGGCGAGAGCTACGAGCAGTACTTC
cdr3_aa: CASSALAGESYEQYF

j_call: TRBJ2-2
clone_size: few
v_call: TRBV7-3
d_call: TRBD2
cdr3_nt: TGTGCCAGCAGCTTAACGGTCCGCGGGGGCACCGGGGAGCTGTTTTTT
cdr3_aa: CASSLTVRGGTGELFF

j_call: TRBJ1-5
clone_size: NA
v_call: TRBV4-2
d_call: NA
cdr3_nt: TGTGCCAGCAGCCAAGAGGTCTCAGCGAGGCATCAGCCCCAGCATTTT
cdr3_aa: CASSQEVSARHQPQHF

j_call: TRBJ2-1
clone_size: many
v_call: TRBV5-1
d_call: NA
cdr3_nt: TGTGCCAGCAGCTTAGGCGGAGGGGCCTACAATGAGCAGTTCTTC
cdr3_aa: CASSLGGGAYNEQFF

j_call: TRBJ2-2
clone_size: NA
v_call: TRBV12-3/TRBV12-4
d_call: TRBD2
cdr3_nt: TGTGCCAGCAGTTTCGGGGACTACGCCGGGGAGCTGTTTTTT
cdr3_aa: CASSFGDYAGELFF

j_call: TRBJ1-1
clone_size: many
v_call: TRBV4-3
d_call: TRBD1
cdr3_nt: TGCGCCAGCAGCCAGGATCCCGGGACAGTGGGCACTGAAGCTTTCTTT
cdr3_aa: CASSQDPGTVGTEAFF

j_call: TRBJ2-3
clone_size: NA
v_call: TRBV5-1
d_call: NA
cdr3_nt: TGCGCCAGCAACCCCCTTGGGGCAGATACGCAGTATTTT
cdr3_aa: CASNPLGADTQYF

j_call: TRBJ2-7
clone_size: many
v_call: TRBV21-1
d_call: NA
cdr3_nt: TGTGCCAGCAGCACTCCGGACATACACTACGAGCAGTACTTC
cdr3_aa: CASSTPDIHYEQYF

j_call: TRBJ2-6
clone_size: NA
v_call: TRBV12-3/TRBV12-4
d_call: NA
cdr3_nt: TGTGCCAGCAGCGATGGGGTCCGCGGGGCCAACGTCCTGACTTTC
cdr3_aa: CASSDGVRGANVLTF

j_call: TRBJ1-6
clone_size: many
v_call: TRBV3-1
d_call: TRBD1
cdr3_nt: TGTGCCAGCAGCCAACTATCGACAGGGGAAGGGTCACCCCTCCACTTT
cdr3_aa: CASSQLSTGEGSPLHF

j_call: TRBJ1-1
clone_size: NA
v_call: TRBV6-5
d_call: NA
cdr3_nt: TGTGCCAGCAGTTACGAGGGTCTGAACACTGAAGCTTTCTTT
cdr3_aa: CASSYEGLNTEAFF

j_call: TRBJ2-2
clone_size: once
v_call: TRBV4-3
d_call: TRBD2
cdr3_nt: TGCGCCAGCAGCCAAGAAAGTATCCTAGCGGGACAGTTCACCGGGGAGCTGTTTTTT
cdr3_aa: CASSQESILAGQFTGELFF

j_call: TRBJ2-7
clone_size: NA
v_call: TRBV5-1
d_call: NA
cdr3_nt: TGCGCCAGCAGCTTAGAAGCAGGTAGCTCCTACGAGCAGTACTTC
cdr3_aa: CASSLEAGSSYEQYF

j_call: TRBJ2-7
clone_size: few
v_call: TRBV6-5
d_call: NA
cdr3_nt: TGTGCCAGCAGTTCCGGACGGTACGAGCAGTACTTC
cdr3_aa: CASSSGRYEQYF

j_call: TRBJ2-1
clone_size: NA
v_call: TRBV12-3/TRBV12-4
d_call: TRBD2
cdr3_nt: TGTGCCAGCAGTGGGACTAGCGCGTACAATGAGCAGTTCTTC
cdr3_aa: CASSGTSAYNEQFF

j_call: TRBJ2-5
clone_size: NA
v_call: TRBV12-3/TRBV12-4
d_call: NA
cdr3_nt: TGTGCCAGCGGGGATCTTTACCAAGAGACCCAGTACTTC
cdr3_aa: CASGDLYQETQYF

j_call: TRBJ2-5
clone_size: few
v_call: TRBV5-1
d_call: TRBD2
cdr3_nt: TGCGCCAGCAGCGAGAACCCGGGACTAGCGAATGGAGCCCAGTACTTC
cdr3_aa: CASSENPGLANGAQYF

j_call: TRBJ1-5
clone_size: NA
v_call: TRBV12-3/TRBV12-4
d_call: NA
cdr3_nt: TGTGCCAGCAGTTTCAAGACAGGGCCCCAGCATTTT
cdr3_aa: CASSFKTGPQHF

j_call: TRBJ2-5
clone_size: many
v_call: TRBV27
d_call: NA
cdr3_nt: TGTGCCAGCAGTCTGGATACAAAAGAGACCCAGTACTTC
cdr3_aa: CASSLDTKETQYF

j_call: TRBJ2-1
clone_size: few
v_call: TRBV10-3
d_call: NA
cdr3_nt: TGTGCCATCAGTGCGGTGGGATCGATTCAGAATGAGCAGTTCTTC
cdr3_aa: CAISAVGSIQNEQFF

j_call: TRBJ2-3
clone_size: many
v_call: TRBV7-3
d_call: TRBD1
cdr3_nt: TGTGCCAGCAGCTTACAGGGGGCGAACACAGATACGCAGTATTTT
cdr3_aa: CASSLQGANTDTQYF

j_call: TRBJ2-3
clone_size: few
v_call: TRBV20-1
d_call: NA
cdr3_nt: TGCAGTGGGGCCAGGGGCGGCACAGATACGCAGTATTTT
cdr3_aa: CSGARGGTDTQYF

j_call: TRBJ2-1
clone_size: few
v_call: TRBV12-3/TRBV12-4
d_call: NA
cdr3_nt: TGTGCCAGCAGGCCCTCAGGGCGTAACAATGAGCAGTTCTTC
cdr3_aa: CASRPSGRNNEQFF

j_call: TRBJ2-2
clone_size: many
v_call: TRBV12-3/TRBV12-4
d_call: NA
cdr3_nt: TGTGCCAGCAGTCCCCGGGGCCCCGGGGAGCTGTTTTTT
cdr3_aa: CASSPRGPGELFF

j_call: TRBJ2-2
clone_size: many
v_call: TRBV3-1
d_call: NA
cdr3_nt: TGTGCCAGCAGCCAGGCCCGACAGTTACCCGGGGAGCTGTTTTTT
cdr3_aa: CASSQARQLPGELFF

j_call: TRBJ2-1
clone_size: many
v_call: TRBV6-2/TRBV6-3
d_call: TRBD2
cdr3_nt: TGTGCCAGCAGTTACTATCCGGGAGGGAACTACAATGAGCAGTTCTTC
cdr3_aa: CASSYYPGGNYNEQFF

j_call: TRBJ2-1
clone_size: many
v_call: TRBV20-1
d_call: NA
cdr3_nt: TGCAGTGCTAGTACGGGGGCGCGATGGAATGAGCAGTTCTTC
cdr3_aa: CSASTGARWNEQFF